What follows are 5 T cell receptor beta chains derived from one specimen sequenced in a study of OX40 agonist ivuxolimab in advanced cancers. The table came from immunoSEQ multiplex PCR; TCRdb's copy has only in-frame clones and leaves some out. This table has 77,000 or so clones, 88% appearing once. Specimen: CD4+ or CD8+ T cells sorted from blood, collected in a trial of the OX40 agonist ivuxolimab. These receptors were taken from an adult with an advanced solid tumor such as melanoma, head and neck, liver or kidney cancer.

The chain recombines TRBV18 with TRBJ1-2; 9 positions match TRBD1. The CDR3 runs to 15 residues. Trimming cost V 5 bases and J 8 bases; bases outside gene matches: 12. Germline V gene sequence: CDR1 KGHSH, CDR2 LQKENI. CDR3 loop: CASSDEPGQGSGYTF. The CDR3 nucleotides are TGTGCCAGCTCAGATGAACCGGGACAGGGATCCGGCTACACCTTC.

The chain links TRBV5-6 to TRBJ1-2; perhaps TRBD1 as D (6 bases). The CDR3 consists of 16 residues. Per the germline V gene, CDR1 is SGHDT and CDR2 is YYEEEE. Trimming cost V 2 bases and J 6 bases, with 20 bases left between them. The CDR3 DNA follows: TGTGCCAGCAGCTTCGGGTTAGGGGGGGATGGTGATGGCTACACCTTC. Encoded protein: CASSFGLGGDGDGYTF.

V and J are TRBV20-1 and TRBJ1-3; no definite D call. The length of the CDR3 is 10 residues. Germline CDR1 reads DFQATT; CDR2 reads SNEGSKA (reference sequence). Trimming removed 5 bases at V and 8 bases at J, with 7 bases between. CDR3 sequence: CSAGTDTIYF. The CDR3 nucleotides are TGCAGTGCTGGTACGGACACCATATATTTT.

This clone is a singleton in its sample. V and J are TRBV19 and TRBJ1-2, with D possibly TRBD1 on 6 matching bases. V was shortened by 3 bases and J by 8 bases, with 22 bases between the two germline ends. CDR3 length: 16 residues. Germline values: CDR1 LNHDA, CDR2 SQIVND (reference sequence). CDR3 region: CASSIYGTSFGVGYTF. Here the CDR3 DNA reads TGTGCCAGTAGTATCTACGGGACATCTTTCGGCGTCGGCTACACCTTC.

This clone has more than one count but fewer than ten. The J gene is TRBJ1-1, the V gene TRBV19; tentatively, D is TRBD1 (5 bases). In germline, CDR1 is LNHDA, CDR2 SQIVND (reference sequence). V gave up 4 bases and J gave up 4 bases, with 10 bases separating them. The CDR3 length is 13 residues. The DNA for the CDR3 is TGTGCCAGTAGTAAGGGACGTCTCACTGAAGCTTTCTTT. It encodes CASSKGRLTEAFF.